These T cell receptor beta chains were read from a single sample in a study of somatic mutations in cytotoxic T cells in rheumatoid arthritis. Profiling relied on immunoSEQ multiplex PCR, and the TCRdb table lists in-frame clones only, not all of them. The sample contains about 23,000 clones, about four fifths of which appear only once. Sequenced sample: CD8+ T cells sorted from blood. The receptors originated from an adult with rheumatoid arthritis. CDR3s include the opening cysteine and the closing phenylalanine or tryptophan. A D gene is named only where the DNA matches it firmly. Size values are once, few and many counts, or a class for expanded clones, and some rows have none.

abundance | j_gene | d_gene | len | v_gene | CDR3nt | CDR3aa
once | TRBJ1-2 | TRBD1 | 14 | TRBV25-1 | TGTGCCAGCAGGGGACAGGGGGAGGACTATGGCTACACCTTC | CASRGQGEDYGYTF
. | TRBJ2-1 | . | 12 | TRBV7-9 | TGTGCCAGCACTACGGGGGTTTTTGAGCAGTTCTTC | CASTTGVFEQFF
. | TRBJ2-7 | . | 19 | TRBV7-2 | TGTGCCAGCAGCTTAGGTAGCGTGCGGGGGACACCTTTCCCCTACGAGCAGTACTTC | CASSLGSVRGTPFPYEQYF
. | TRBJ1-1 | . | 17 | TRBV7-6 | TGTGCCAGCAGCTTAGCGGGGGAGTGGGGATTGAACACTGAAGCTTTCTTT | CASSLAGEWGLNTEAFF
medium-sized | TRBJ1-1 | TRBD1 | 15 | TRBV19 | TGTGCCAGTAGCACTAGCGACAGGGGGCTCACTGAAGCTTTCTTT | CASSTSDRGLTEAFF
once | TRBJ1-5 | . | 16 | TRBV27 | TGTGCCAGCAGTTTATCCGTAGATATGACCGGGACGTCCCAGCATTTT | CASSLSVDMTGTSQHF
. | TRBJ2-1 | . | 15 | TRBV6-1 | TGTGCCAGCAGTGAGTTGGGGGTTGGTACGAATGAGCAGTTCTTC | CASSELGVGTNEQFF
. | TRBJ1-2 | . | 14 | TRBV28 | TGTGCCAGCAGTTTAATCGGGGGTGACTATGGCTACACCTTC | CASSLIGGDYGYTF
. | TRBJ1-1 | . | 14 | TRBV5-4 | TGTGCCAGCAGTTATACAGGGTGGGGCACTGAAGCTTTCTTT | CASSYTGWGTEAFF
. | TRBJ1-6 | TRBD1 | 16 | TRBV7-9 | TGTGCCAGCAGCGGACAGGGGTCCTCAACTTATTCACCCCTCCACTTT | CASSGQGSSTYSPLHF
few | TRBJ1-1 | . | 16 | TRBV10-3 | TGTGCCATCAGTGATTACCCCTCGGGGGGGAACACTGAAGCTTTCTTT | CAISDYPSGGNTEAFF
. | TRBJ1-2 | . | 15 | TRBV7-9 | TGTGCCAGCAGCTTAGGATCCGGGGGAAACTATGGCTACACCTTC | CASSLGSGGNYGYTF
. | TRBJ1-2 | . | 12 | TRBV7-9 | TGTGCCAGCACCCCAGGGGTGAATGGCTACACCTTC | CASTPGVNGYTF
once | TRBJ1-2 | TRBD1 | 17 | TRBV19 | TGTGCCAGTAGTATGCTCTGGGACAGGGATCCCAACTATGGCTACACCTTC | CASSMLWDRDPNYGYTF
. | TRBJ2-1 | TRBD1 | 15 | TRBV4-3 | TGCGCCAGCAGCCAAGATCCCACAGGGGGCAATGAGCAGTTCTTC | CASSQDPTGGNEQFF
. | TRBJ2-7 | TRBD1 | 14 | TRBV19 | TGTGCCAGTAGGGGACAGACGAGCTCCTACGAGCAGTACTTC | CASRGQTSSYEQYF
. | TRBJ1-5 | . | 15 | TRBV6-1 | TGTGCCAGCAGTGAGGCCCGGTTTAGCAATCAGCCCCAGCATTTT | CASSEARFSNQPQHF
. | TRBJ2-5 | TRBD2 | 16 | TRBV7-2 | TGTGCCAGCAGCCTTCAAGGGAGGGGTTTACAAGAGACCCAGTACTTC | CASSLQGRGLQETQYF
. | TRBJ2-5 | TRBD1 | 15 | TRBV7-6 | TGTGCCAGCAGCTTTAACAGGGGGCGGGAGGAGACCCAGTACTTC | CASSFNRGREETQYF
. | TRBJ2-7 | . | 13 | TRBV4-1 | TGCGCCAGCAGCCTTCAAAACGACTACGAGCAGTACTTC | CASSLQNDYEQYF
. | TRBJ1-1 | . | 15 | TRBV6-5 | TGTGCCAGCAGTTACGGAGGAGGGGGAATAGCTGAAGCTTTCTTT | CASSYGGGGIAEAFF
. | TRBJ1-2 | . | 14 | TRBV4-1 | TGCGCCAGCAGCCCGGGATACCCTGGGGATGGCTACACCTTC | CASSPGYPGDGYTF
. | TRBJ1-2 | . | 13 | TRBV6-1 | TGTGCCAGCAGTGAATTTCAGGAATGGGGCTACACCTTC | CASSEFQEWGYTF
. | TRBJ2-1 | TRBD2 | 15 | TRBV4-2 | TGTGCCAGCAGCCCTAGCGGGGGGGCCTACAATGAGCAGTTCTTC | CASSPSGGAYNEQFF
. | TRBJ2-1 | TRBD2 | 14 | TRBV7-9 | TGTGCCAGCAGCCCCACGGGACTACCCAATGAGCAGTTCTTC | CASSPTGLPNEQFF
once | TRBJ1-1 | . | 15 | TRBV7-9 | TGTGCCAGCAGCCCTTCGACAGGAAGGAACACTGAAGCTTTCTTT | CASSPSTGRNTEAFF
. | TRBJ1-1 | . | 15 | TRBV15 | TGTGCCACCAGCAGAGATATGGGGCTTGGCACTGAAGCTTTCTTT | CATSRDMGLGTEAFF
once | TRBJ2-7 | . | 15 | TRBV27 | TGTGCCAGCAGCCTCCGGCCGGGCAGGGTCGACGAGCAGTACTTC | CASSLRPGRVDEQYF
. | TRBJ1-1 | . | 11 | TRBV29-1 | TGCAGCGCCACGGACCGCTATGAAGCTTTCTTT | CSATDRYEAFF
. | TRBJ1-2 | TRBD1 | 15 | TRBV18 | TGTGCCAGCTCACCACGACAGGACAGGGGAACTGACTACACCTTC | CASSPRQDRGTDYTF
. | TRBJ2-7 | TRBD1 | 15 | TRBV7-2 | TGTGCCAGCAGCTTATGGGGGACAGGGGCCTACGAGCAGTACTTC | CASSLWGTGAYEQYF
. | TRBJ2-7 | TRBD1 | 14 | TRBV7-8 | TGTGCCAGCAGCTTAGAAGACAGGGCTCGCGAGCAGTACTTC | CASSLEDRAREQYF
. | TRBJ2-6 | . | 16 | TRBV10-1 | TGCGCCAGCACCCCTGGGGGATCCCCTGGGGCCAACGTCCTGACTTTC | CASTPGGSPGANVLTF
. | TRBJ2-1 | . | 14 | TRBV27 | TGTGCCAGCAGTTTGGGGGGCCGTTACAATGAGCAGTTCTTC | CASSLGGRYNEQFF
. | TRBJ1-1 | . | 12 | TRBV5-4 | TGTGCCAGCAGCTTGGGAGGGGTTGAAGCTTTCTTT | CASSLGGVEAFF
. | TRBJ1-2 | . | 15 | TRBV5-4 | TGTGCCAGCAGCCACACCCGGACCGAAGCCTATGGCTACACCTTC | CASSHTRTEAYGYTF
. | TRBJ2-5 | TRBD2 | 16 | TRBV6-1 | TGTGCCAGCAGTGGGCTAGCGGGGGGGGATTTGGAGACCCAGTACTTC | CASSGLAGGDLETQYF
once | TRBJ2-7 | TRBD1 | 13 | TRBV5-4 | TGTGCCACTTCGGACAGGGGGCTAAACGAGCAGTACTTC | CATSDRGLNEQYF
. | TRBJ1-5 | TRBD1 | 15 | TRBV5-1 | TGCGCCAGCAGCTCCGGGACAGGAGCCAATCAGCCCCAGCATTTT | CASSSGTGANQPQHF
. | TRBJ1-2 | . | 15 | TRBV2 | TGTGCCAGCAGTGAAGCAGCTCCAGGGACCTATGGCTACACCTTC | CASSEAAPGTYGYTF
once | TRBJ2-2 | . | 15 | TRBV7-6 | TGTGCCAGCAGCTTAGCGCTGGGGGAGTCTAGGGAGCTGTTTTTT | CASSLALGESRELFF